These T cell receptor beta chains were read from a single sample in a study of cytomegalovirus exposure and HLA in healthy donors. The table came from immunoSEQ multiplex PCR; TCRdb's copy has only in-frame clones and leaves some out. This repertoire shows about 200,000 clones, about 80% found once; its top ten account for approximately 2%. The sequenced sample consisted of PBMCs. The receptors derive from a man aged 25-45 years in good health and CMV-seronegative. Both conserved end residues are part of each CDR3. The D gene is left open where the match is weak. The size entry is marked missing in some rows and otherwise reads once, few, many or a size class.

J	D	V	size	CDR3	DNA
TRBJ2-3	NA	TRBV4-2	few	CASSPAREPRDTQYF	TGTGCCAGCAGCCCTGCACGGGAGCCCAGGGATACGCAGTATTTT
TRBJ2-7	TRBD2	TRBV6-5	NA	CASTDDRTSEQYF	TGTGCCAGCACCGACGATAGGACTAGCGAGCAGTACTTC
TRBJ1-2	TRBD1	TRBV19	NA	CASSRTGYGYTF	TGTGCCAGTAGTAGGACAGGATATGGCTACACCTTC
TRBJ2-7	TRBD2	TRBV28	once	CASSSTSGSSYEQYF	TGTGCCAGCAGTTCCACTAGCGGTTCCTCCTACGAGCAGTACTTC
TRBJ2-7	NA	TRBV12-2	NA	CASRLAALTSGSAYEQYF	TGTGCAAGTCGCTTAGCGGCGCTGACTAGCGGGAGTGCGTACGAGCAGTACTTC
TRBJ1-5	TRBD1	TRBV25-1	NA	CASSEGTVSNQPQHF	TGTGCCAGCAGTGAAGGGACAGTGAGCAATCAGCCCCAGCATTTT
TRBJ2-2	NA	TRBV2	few	CASSVSGRGTGELFF	TGTGCCAGCAGTGTGAGTGGGAGAGGTACCGGGGAGCTGTTTTTT
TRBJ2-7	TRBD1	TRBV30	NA	CARGGTGEVEQYF	TGTGCCCGAGGCGGGACAGGGGAAGTCGAGCAGTACTTC
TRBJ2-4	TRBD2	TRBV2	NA	CASSEESAGVVIQYF	TGTGCCAGCAGTGAAGAATCAGCGGGAGTGGTCATTCAGTACTTC
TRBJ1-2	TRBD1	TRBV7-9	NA	CASSLGTGGGYGYTF	TGTGCCAGCAGCTTGGGGACAGGGGGCGGCTATGGCTACACCTTC
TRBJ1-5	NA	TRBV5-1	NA	CASSLGGTNNQPQHF	TGCGCCAGCAGCTTGGGAGGGACAAATAATCAGCCCCAGCATTTT
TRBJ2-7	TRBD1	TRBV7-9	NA	CASSITGTAYEQYF	TGTGCCAGCAGCATCACCGGGACAGCCTACGAGCAGTACTTC
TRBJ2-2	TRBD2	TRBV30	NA	CAWSALAESGTGELFF	TGTGCCTGGAGCGCGCTAGCGGAGTCAGGCACCGGGGAGCTGTTTTTT
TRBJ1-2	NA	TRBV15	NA	CATSREATVQFTF	TGTGCCACCAGCAGGGAGGCCACCGTCCAATTTACCTTC
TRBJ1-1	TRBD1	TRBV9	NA	CASSAGTGGQAFF	TGTGCCAGCAGCGCGGGGACAGGGGGGCAGGCTTTCTTT
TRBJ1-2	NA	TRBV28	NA	CASSSGGAYGYTF	TGTGCCAGCAGTTCTGGGGGCGCTTATGGCTACACCTTC
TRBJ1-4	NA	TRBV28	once	CASTLGLGGREKLFF	TGTGCCAGCACCCTAGGTCTCGGGGGTAGGGAAAAACTGTTTTTT
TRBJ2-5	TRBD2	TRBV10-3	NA	CAISDTRESQYF	TGTGCCATCAGTGATACGCGGGAGAGTCAGTACTTC
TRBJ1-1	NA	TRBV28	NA	CASRPLAGAAFF	TGTGCCAGCAGGCCCCTGGCAGGGGCGGCTTTCTTT
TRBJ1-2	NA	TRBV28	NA	CASRQQGIRAYGYTF	TGTGCCAGCAGACAACAGGGTATAAGGGCCTATGGCTACACCTTC
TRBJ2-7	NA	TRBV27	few	CASSLSFSSYEQYF	TGTGCCAGCAGTTTATCTTTTAGCTCCTACGAGCAGTACTTC
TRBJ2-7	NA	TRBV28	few	CASSFGGQKQYF	TGTGCCAGCAGTTTCGGGGGACAGAAGCAGTACTTC
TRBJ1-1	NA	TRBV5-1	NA	CASSLAGKNTEAFF	TGCGCCAGCAGCTTGGCGGGGAAGAACACTGAAGCTTTCTTT
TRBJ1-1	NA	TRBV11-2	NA	CASRTVGQRGSTEAFF	TGTGCCAGCAGGACCGTTGGTCAGAGAGGAAGCACTGAAGCTTTCTTT
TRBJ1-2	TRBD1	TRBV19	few	CASSDRDRNYGYTF	TGTGCCAGTAGCGACCGGGACAGAAACTATGGCTACACCTTC
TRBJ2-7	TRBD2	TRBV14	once	CASSRAGGASGEQYF	TGTGCCAGCAGCCGTGCGGGGGGGGCTAGCGGCGAGCAGTACTTC
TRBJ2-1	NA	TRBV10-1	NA	CASSDTTYNEQFF	TGCGCCAGCAGTGACACTACCTACAATGAGCAGTTCTTC
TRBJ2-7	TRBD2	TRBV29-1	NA	CSVDSGRAGYEQYF	TGCAGCGTGGATAGCGGGAGGGCCGGTTACGAGCAGTACTTC